A single sample is the source of the 9 T cell receptor beta chains below, sequenced in a study of T cells after yellow fever vaccination. TCRdb itself ran the 5' RACE reads through MiXCR, one entry per CDR3 protein. The sample consists of about 550,000 distinct CDR3 sequences, 15% to 20% of them appearing once. The input for sequencing was PBMCs, taken 15 days after the yellow fever booster vaccination. These receptors all come from a man younger than 40 who received the YFV17D yellow fever vaccine.

V usage is TRBV7-2 and J usage is TRBJ2-7; TRBD2 aligns across 7 bases. CDR1 is SGHTA and CDR2 is FQGNSA in the germline V gene. The J segment lost 1 base and the V segment lost 6 bases, leaving 9 bases of the junction unmatched. CDR3 length equals 15 residues. Here the CDR3 DNA reads TGTGCCAGCAGTCAGGTAGTGGGAGGGTCCTACGAGCAGTACTTC. It codes for CASSQVVGGSYEQYF.

The V and J genes are TRBV7-9 and TRBJ2-7, with D tentatively TRBD2 (6 bases). Trimming shortened V by 2 bases and J by 1 base, and 15 bases separated the two germline ends. This CDR3 has 16 amino acids. Germline V gene lookup returns CDR1 SEHNR and CDR2 FQNEAQ (reference sequence). The DNA of the CDR3 is TGTGCCAGCAGCTTACCGCGGGGAGGCCGATCCTACGAGCAGTACTTC. This codes for CASSLPRGGRSYEQYF.

The rearrangement uses TRBV4-1 and TRBJ2-5; D remains ambiguous. Trimming took 1 base from V and 4 from J, leaving 13 bases between them. This CDR3 comprises 15 residues. The germline gives CDR1 MGHRA, CDR2 YSYEKL. The CDR3 protein is CASSQGVGPGETQYF. CDR3 DNA sequence: TGCGCCAGCAGCCAAGGGGTTGGGCCAGGAGAGACCCAGTACTTC.

This clonotype has more than one count but fewer than ten. V gene TRBV27 combines with J gene TRBJ2-7, with a weak D call TRBD1 (6 bases). The V end was cut by 5 bases, the J end by 5 bases, with 16 bases between. Germline CDR1 and CDR2: MNHEY and SMNVEV (reference sequence). This CDR3 is built from 14 residues. CDR3 DNA: TGTGCCAGCAGTCAGCAGACAGGTCGCCACGAGCAGTACTTC. Translated, it gives CASSQQTGRHEQYF.

This clonotype was seen only a few times. This chain links TRBV5-4 with TRBJ2-1; tentatively, D is TRBD2 (6 bases). This CDR3 comprises 14 residues. V was shortened by 3 bases and J by 9 bases, with 16 bases between the two germline ends. CDR1 SGHNT and CDR2 YYREEE come from the germline V gene (reference sequence). The chain's CDR3 is CASSWDSKRSEQFF. The CDR3 DNA reads TGTGCCAGCAGCTGGGACTCAAAAAGGAGTGAGCAGTTCTTC.

This clonotype has just a few counts. The chain couples TRBV20-1 to TRBJ2-5, with 10 bases that match TRBD2. The CDR3 has 16 amino acids. Germline V gene data show CDR1 as DFQATT and CDR2 as SNEGSKA (reference sequence). The V and J ends lost 3 bases and 2 bases, in that order; junction bases with no gene match: 9. The CDR3 nucleotides are TGCAGTGCTAGGCGACTAGCGGGCGGAAATCAAGAGACCCAGTACTTC. It encodes CSARRLAGGNQETQYF.

This clonotype was seen more than once but under ten times. The rearrangement uses TRBV7-2 and TRBJ2-1; 9 bases align to TRBD2. V dropped 9 bases and J dropped 6; count of bases not matched to a gene: 6. The length of the CDR3 is 13 residues. Germline V lookup: CDR1 SGHTA, CDR2 FQGNSA. CDR3 protein: CASRPSGVNEQFF. DNA of the CDR3: TGTGCCAGTCGCCCTAGCGGGGTCAATGAGCAGTTCTTC.

This clonotype turned up a few times. The chain has TRBV12-3 or TRBV12-4 and TRBJ1-6; maybe TRBD1 (5 bases). This CDR3 contains 13 residues. The germline V and J ends were trimmed by 4 bases and 7 bases, with 8 bases remaining between them. The DNA for the CDR3 is TGTGCCAGCAGTTGGGACGAGAATTCACCCCTCCACTTT. Translated, it gives CASSWDENSPLHF.

This clonotype was picked up a small number of times. The chain joins TRBV5-6 to TRBJ1-5, with D hard to call. Looked up from germline, CDR1 is SGHDT and CDR2 is YYEEEE. This CDR3 has 13 amino acids. Trimming took off 1 base at V and 9 bases at J, with 11 bases between the two ends. Here the CDR3 DNA reads TGTGCCAGCAGCTTGACAGCGCGGGGGCCCCAGCATTTT. Translation: CASSLTARGPQHF.